Listed here are 12 T cell receptor beta chains from one sample, sequenced in a study of radiotherapy plus CTLA-4 blockade in lung cancer. Clones were read by immunoSEQ multiplex PCR, and TCRdb kept only the in-frame ones, dropping some. The table records about 90,000 clones, around four fifths of them present only once. The sequenced sample was peripheral blood, obtained from a patient treated with radiotherapy plus ipilimumab. These receptor sequences come from a human donor with non-small cell lung cancer that progressed on radiotherapy plus ipilimumab.

The V call is TRBV29-1, the J call TRBJ1-2; 7 bases line up with TRBD1. This CDR3 spans 14 amino acids. Looked up from germline, CDR1 is SQVTM and CDR2 is ANQGSEA. The J segment lost 2 bases and the V segment lost 1 base, leaving 4 bases of the junction unmatched. The CDR3 region is CSVEGRGRNYGYTF. CDR3 DNA: TGCAGCGTTGAAGGCAGGGGGAGGAACTATGGCTACACCTTC.

As for this clone: This CDR3 is also generated by other DNA sequences in the sample. The rearrangement uses TRBV6-6 and TRBJ2-5; D call uncertain. The CDR3 length is 11 residues. The germline CDR1 and CDR2 sequences are MNHNY and SVGAGI (reference sequence). Trimming stripped 3 bases from V and 5 bases from J, with 4 bases between. For the CDR3, the DNA is TGTGCCAGCAGTTATGGGGAGACCCAGTACTTC. Protein product: CASSYGETQYF.

Notes on this clone: This CDR3 is also generated by other DNA sequences in the sample. V and J are TRBV9 and TRBJ1-1; 8 positions agree with TRBD1. This CDR3 is built from 13 residues. Trimming at V came to 1 base and at J to 5 bases, leaving 1 base not matched to a gene. Germline V gives CDR1 SGDLS, CDR2 YYNGEE. The CDR3 loop reads CASSVTGGTEAFF. DNA of the CDR3: TGTGCCAGCAGCGTAACAGGGGGGACTGAAGCTTTCTTT. Looking up the rest from reference TRBV9 and TRBJ1-1 gives the full variable domain: DSGVTQTPKHLITATGQRVTLRCSPRSGDLSVYWYQQSLDQGLQFLIQYYNGEERAKGNILERFSAQQFPDLHSELNLSSLELGDSALYFCASSVTGGTEAFFGQGTRLTVV.

This chain links TRBV7-3 with TRBJ2-7; D is unclear. The CDR3 extends over 13 amino acids. Germline assignment: CDR1 SGHTA and CDR2 FQGTGA. V was trimmed by 3 bases and J by 5 bases, leaving 11 bases between them. Here the CDR3 DNA reads TGTGCCAGCAGCTTGACTGGGTTTAACGAGCAGTACTTC. As protein: CASSLTGFNEQYF.

The chain recombines TRBV6-6 with TRBJ2-7; the match to TRBD1 covers 8 bases. CDR1 MNHNY and CDR2 SVGAGI come from the germline V gene (reference sequence). V trimming: 6 bases; J trimming: 0 bases; junction bases outside the gene matches: 4. The CDR3 spans 14 residues. The CDR3 DNA is TGTGCCAGCAGGGGAGGACAGGGCTCCTACGAGCAGTACTTC. This gives the protein CASRGGQGSYEQYF.

V and J are TRBV19 and TRBJ1-2; D gene ambiguous. The CDR3 is made up of 15 amino acids. CDR1 LNHDA and CDR2 SQIVND come from the germline V gene (reference sequence). The V end was cut by 1 base, the J end by 4 bases, with 13 bases between. CDR3 amino acids: CASSIGTPVSYGYTF. The CDR3, as DNA: TGTGCCAGTAGTATAGGGACGCCCGTCTCCTATGGCTACACCTTC.

This clone was picked up one time. The genes are TRBV7-9 and TRBJ1-5, with a possible D match to TRBD1 (5 bases). The ends were cut back, 5 bases at V and 6 bases at J, with 11 bases in the middle. This CDR3 contains 13 residues. Germline V gene sequence: CDR1 SEHNR, CDR2 FQNEAQ (reference sequence). This CDR3 reads CASSAYGGQPQHF. DNA of the CDR3: TGTGCCAGCAGCGCCTACGGGGGTCAGCCCCAGCATTTT.

The V call is TRBV5-5, the J call TRBJ2-7; D perhaps matches TRBD2 (5 bases). In germline, CDR1 is SGHKS, CDR2 YYEKEE (reference sequence). V was cut by 0 bases and J by 4 bases, with 14 bases left in between. The CDR3 loop spans 15 amino acids. CDR3 nucleotide sequence: TGTGCCAGCAGCTTGGCCGTCGGGAAACAATACGAGCAGTACTTC. Translation gives CASSLAVGKQYEQYF.

The V and J genes are TRBV5-1 and TRBJ2-5, with a tentative D call TRBD2 (5 bases). V lost 3 bases and J 5 bases, leaving 14 bases between the germline ends. The CDR3 extends over 14 amino acids. Germline V CDR1 and CDR2: SGHRS, YFSETQ. CDR3 coding DNA: TGCGCCAGCAGCTCTACTAGGACGGCGGAGACCCAGTACTTC. Amino acids: CASSSTRTAETQYF.

The V call is TRBV7-9, the J call TRBJ2-3, with 9 bases lining up with TRBD2. Germline V gene lookup returns CDR1 SEHNR and CDR2 FQNEAQ (reference sequence). The junction had 10 bases not matched to a gene; V was cut back by 6 bases and J by 6 bases. This CDR3 is built from 15 residues. CDR3 nucleotides: TGTGCCAGCAGTACCGGGACTAGCCCCCCGGATACGCAGTATTTT. This codes for CASSTGTSPPDTQYF.

This chain uses TRBV6-5 with TRBJ1-1; D gene unclear. Germline assignment: CDR1 MNHEY and CDR2 SVGAGI. V was pared by 6 bases and J by 3 bases, with 5 bases between. The CDR3 runs to 11 residues. In DNA, the CDR3 is TGTGCCAGCAGGGAGGACACTGAAGCTTTCTTT. Translating it yields CASREDTEAFF.

The chain couples TRBV2 to TRBJ1-2; no clear D. Germline V lookup: CDR1 SNHLY, CDR2 FYNNEI. Trimming left V 2 bases short and J 0 bases short, with 7 bases between. The CDR3 length is 14 residues. As DNA, the CDR3 is TGTGCCAGCAGTGAAAGAACAGCTAACTATGGCTACACCTTC. It specifies CASSERTANYGYTF.